The rows below give T cell receptor beta chains drawn from one sample of a study of vaccination and CD4 T cells after COVID-19. No antigen has been identified for these receptors. TCRdb processed the PCR reads anew with MiXCR; each CDR3 protein has one entry. The sample shows around 13,000 distinct CDR3 sequences, about 50% of them seen only once. The sample comprised CD4+ T cells from blood, cultured in vitro. These receptor sequences come from a human donor who had recovered from COVID-19. The CDR3 runs from the conserved cysteine through the conserved F or W. Each record gives: V gene, J gene, clone size, CDR3 protein. Not all rows give a size; the values are once, few, many and, for expanded clones, a class.

v_gene: TRBV15
j_gene: TRBJ2-7
abundance: few
CDR3aa: CATSSWLAGSTKYEQYF

v_gene: TRBV6-1
j_gene: TRBJ2-3
abundance: -
CDR3aa: CASRLVSGTDTQYF

v_gene: TRBV3-1
j_gene: TRBJ1-1
abundance: -
CDR3aa: CAICQGTEAFF

v_gene: TRBV5-1
j_gene: TRBJ1-6
abundance: few
CDR3aa: CASSDQAGGLSPLHF

v_gene: TRBV12-3/TRBV12-4
j_gene: TRBJ2-1
abundance: -
CDR3aa: CASSTGRHEQFF

v_gene: TRBV7-2
j_gene: TRBJ2-5
abundance: -
CDR3aa: CASSNRETQYF

v_gene: TRBV6-1
j_gene: TRBJ2-7
abundance: -
CDR3aa: CASSEKAGGPDEQYF

v_gene: TRBV20-1
j_gene: TRBJ2-1
abundance: -
CDR3aa: CSARAGTSGSTTTHNEQFF

v_gene: TRBV2
j_gene: TRBJ2-5
abundance: -
CDR3aa: CAIQMTHQETQYF

v_gene: TRBV30
j_gene: TRBJ2-7
abundance: -
CDR3aa: CAWATSGSGYEQYF

v_gene: TRBV2
j_gene: TRBJ1-5
abundance: -
CDR3aa: CASGGQGANQPQHF

v_gene: TRBV15
j_gene: TRBJ2-3
abundance: -
CDR3aa: CATSRSLSLEGTSTDTQYF

v_gene: TRBV7-2
j_gene: TRBJ2-7
abundance: -
CDR3aa: CASRQDLAGAYEQYF

v_gene: TRBV24-1
j_gene: TRBJ2-2
abundance: -
CDR3aa: CATGAQPSNTGELFF

v_gene: TRBV6-5
j_gene: TRBJ1-5
abundance: few
CDR3aa: CASSYGSNQPQHF

v_gene: TRBV14
j_gene: TRBJ2-5
abundance: -
CDR3aa: CASSRQGTQYF

v_gene: TRBV18
j_gene: TRBJ1-5
abundance: -
CDR3aa: CASSKNYQPQHF

v_gene: TRBV4-2
j_gene: TRBJ1-1
abundance: -
CDR3aa: CASSQEGPGGLEEAFF

v_gene: TRBV10-3
j_gene: TRBJ1-1
abundance: -
CDR3aa: CAISDPKGGAGLMNTEAFF

v_gene: TRBV30
j_gene: TRBJ2-3
abundance: -
CDR3aa: CAWGQTTDTQYF

v_gene: TRBV5-4
j_gene: TRBJ1-1
abundance: -
CDR3aa: CASRDAGFGVNTEAFF

v_gene: TRBV3-1
j_gene: TRBJ1-6
abundance: -
CDR3aa: CASSQTSSLHF

v_gene: TRBV7-9
j_gene: TRBJ1-3
abundance: once
CDR3aa: CASSFRDSIRSGNTIYF

v_gene: TRBV3-1
j_gene: TRBJ1-1
abundance: -
CDR3aa: CASSQTGTEAFF

v_gene: TRBV2
j_gene: TRBJ1-5
abundance: few
CDR3aa: CASRGVSNQPQHF

v_gene: TRBV7-9
j_gene: TRBJ2-7
abundance: few
CDR3aa: CASSLGQLGAPLSYEQYF

v_gene: TRBV15
j_gene: TRBJ2-3
abundance: -
CDR3aa: CATSRDLQVSTDTQYF

v_gene: TRBV20-1
j_gene: TRBJ1-5
abundance: few
CDR3aa: CSAKRTVYSNQPQHF

v_gene: TRBV10-3
j_gene: TRBJ1-1
abundance: large
CDR3aa: CAISGRDSTEAFF

v_gene: TRBV24-1
j_gene: TRBJ1-4
abundance: -
CDR3aa: CATSGSDRGATNEKLFF

v_gene: TRBV15
j_gene: TRBJ2-7
abundance: few
CDR3aa: CATSRDREGPDEQYF

v_gene: TRBV20-1
j_gene: TRBJ2-5
abundance: few
CDR3aa: CSAIRTGGAWWETQYF

v_gene: TRBV2
j_gene: TRBJ2-1
abundance: -
CDR3aa: CASSGEREINNEQFF

v_gene: TRBV6-1
j_gene: TRBJ2-7
abundance: few
CDR3aa: CASTSGIGQQYF

v_gene: TRBV4-1
j_gene: TRBJ1-6
abundance: -
CDR3aa: CASSLALEGYNSPLHF

v_gene: TRBV27
j_gene: TRBJ2-2
abundance: few
CDR3aa: CASTYFRGQSTGELFF

v_gene: TRBV5-1
j_gene: TRBJ1-1
abundance: -
CDR3aa: CASSRGQNTEAFF

v_gene: TRBV4-2
j_gene: TRBJ2-7
abundance: few
CDR3aa: CASSQGLAGSYEQYF

v_gene: TRBV7-2
j_gene: TRBJ2-7
abundance: -
CDR3aa: CASSLVPQGSSYEQYF

v_gene: TRBV2
j_gene: TRBJ1-5
abundance: -
CDR3aa: CASTKGGINQPQHF

v_gene: TRBV6-5
j_gene: TRBJ1-6
abundance: -
CDR3aa: CASSSQGAVLTLHF

v_gene: TRBV7-2
j_gene: TRBJ1-3
abundance: few
CDR3aa: CASSPRLNTIYF

v_gene: TRBV30
j_gene: TRBJ2-1
abundance: -
CDR3aa: CAWSALAGDSDEQFF